One sample yielded the 20 T cell receptor beta chains listed below, sequenced in a study of T cell responses to AZD1222 COVID-19 vaccine. Using immunoSEQ multiplex PCR, the repertoire was profiled, and TCRdb retains in-frame clones only, with some absent. The table shows approximately 100,000 clones, with about 87% occurring only once. The sequencing used peripheral blood, collected on day 0 of AZD1222 vaccination. The origin of the receptors is an adult in good health.

The V and J genes are TRBV15 and TRBJ1-5; 7 positions match TRBD1. Germline CDR1 LNHNV, CDR2 YYDKDF (reference sequence). Trimming cost V 4 bases and J 4 bases; bases outside gene matches: 7. This CDR3 contains 15 residues. The CDR3 DNA follows: TGTGCCACCAGCACCTTGACAGGGAGTAATCAGCCCCAGCATTTT. Protein sequence: CATSTLTGSNQPQHF.

CDR3 nucleotide sequence: TGTGCCAGCAGCGAGTCCCCCGCGGGGGTAGAGACCCAGTACTTC. Translating gives CASSESPAGVETQYF. V and J are TRBV9 and TRBJ2-5; 7 bases line up with TRBD2. CDR1 SGDLS and CDR2 YYNGEE come from the germline V gene. V dropped 3 bases and J dropped 4; count of bases not matched to a gene: 9. The length of the CDR3 is 15 residues.

V and J are TRBV5-5 and TRBJ2-6; D ambiguous. The CDR3 covers 18 residues. Germline assignment: CDR1 SGHKS and CDR2 YYEKEE (reference sequence). V was cut by 1 base and J by 1 base, with 15 bases left in between. The DNA of the CDR3 is TGTGCCAGCAGCTTGTTAGGCAATATGAGATCTGGGGCCAACGTCCTGACTTTC. This gives the protein CASSLLGNMRSGANVLTF.

The chain recombines TRBV9 with TRBJ1-3; tentatively, D is TRBD1 (6 bases). Germline V gene data show CDR1 as SGDLS and CDR2 as YYNGEE. The CDR3 is 14 residues long. Trimming shortened V by 6 bases and J by 0 bases, and 10 bases separated the two germline ends. The CDR3 coding sequence is TGTGCCAGCATGAAAGGGGGCTCTGGAAACACCATATATTTT. Amino acids: CASMKGGSGNTIYF.

The genes are TRBV6-5 and TRBJ2-2; D is perhaps TRBD1 (6 bases). The germline V and J ends were trimmed by 7 bases and 1 base, with 13 bases remaining between them. Germline CDR1 MNHEY, CDR2 SVGAGI. The CDR3 runs 15 residues. In DNA form, the CDR3 reads TGTGCCAGCAACCCATTCAGGGGGAACACCGGGGAGCTGTTTTTT. Its translation is CASNPFRGNTGELFF.

This chain uses TRBV27 with TRBJ1-6; D gene uncertain. Trimming took off 5 bases at V and 3 bases at J, with 5 bases between the two ends. Germline V CDR1 and CDR2: MNHEY, SMNVEV (reference sequence). The CDR3 covers 13 residues. CDR3 in DNA: TGTGCCAGCAGTAGTGTCTATAATTCACCCCTCCACTTT. Amino acids: CASSSVYNSPLHF.

This clone was seen a few times. J is TRBJ1-1 and V is TRBV6-5; 9 bases are a match to TRBD1. This CDR3 is built from 15 residues. Germline-derived CDR1 and CDR2 are MNHEY and SVGAGI. The ends lost 4 bases at V and 3 bases at J; junction bases unmatched: 6. Here the CDR3 DNA reads TGTGCCAGCAGTTCCTCGTGGACAGGGGACACTGAAGCTTTCTTT. Translating it yields CASSSSWTGDTEAFF.

The V call is TRBV7-8, the J call TRBJ2-2; tentative D call: TRBD2 (6 bases). Trimming took 5 bases from V and 3 from J, leaving 10 bases between them. The CDR3 runs 14 residues. Germline CDR1 and CDR2: SGHVS and FQNEAQ. The CDR3 region is CASSRGLDTGELFF. As DNA, the CDR3 is TGTGCCAGCAGCAGGGGACTGGACACCGGGGAGCTGTTTTTT.

This rearrangement joins TRBV4-3 to TRBJ2-7; 7 nucleotides match TRBD1. Germline CDR1 and CDR2: LGHNA and YSLEER. Trimming removed 4 bases from V and 5 bases from J; junction bases left unmatched: 8. The CDR3 contains 14 residues. CDR3 sequence reads: CASSPRQGQDEQYF. The DNA of the CDR3 is TGCGCCAGCAGCCCCAGACAGGGCCAAGACGAGCAGTACTTC.

V usage is TRBV6-6 and J usage is TRBJ1-1; D may be TRBD1 (5 bases). This CDR3 region has 11 residues. Trimming stripped 8 bases from V and 4 bases from J, with 8 bases between. Germline assignment: CDR1 MNHNY and CDR2 SVGAGI (reference sequence). CDR3 DNA: TGTGCCAGCGAAGGGGTCACTGAAGCTTTCTTT. Its translation is CASEGVTEAFF.

The chain joins TRBV19 to TRBJ1-4; a weak D match, TRBD1 (5 bases). Trimming pared 5 bases from V and 7 bases from J, leaving 17 bases between. There are 15 residues in the CDR3. Germline CDR1 and CDR2: LNHDA and SQIVND (reference sequence). CDR3 nucleotide sequence: TGTGCCAGTAGTCTGCCGGGACCTGCTGGTGAAAAACTGTTTTTT. Amino acids: CASSLPGPAGEKLFF.

This rearrangement joins TRBV29-1 to TRBJ2-7; D call uncertain. The CDR3 has 11 amino acids. Per the germline V gene, CDR1 is SQVTM and CDR2 is ANQGSEA. The V and J ends lost 4 bases and 0 bases respectively, with 4 bases between them. In DNA form, the CDR3 reads TGCAGCGTTGGATTCTCCTACGAGCAGTACTTC. Translated: CSVGFSYEQYF.

The chain is built from TRBV7-9 and TRBJ1-6; D not resolved. The CDR3 consists of 14 residues. Between the trimmed V and J ends, which lost 3 bases and 7 bases, there was a span of 10 bases. Germline V gives CDR1 SEHNR, CDR2 FQNEAQ (reference sequence). The CDR3 DNA follows: TGTGCCAGCAGCTTGGACCCCTGGAATTCACCCCTCCACTTT. Translation: CASSLDPWNSPLHF.

J is TRBJ1-2 and V is TRBV6-5; D not certain. The CDR3 is 12 residues long. V was pared by 5 bases and J by 5 bases, with 9 bases between. Germline CDR1 reads MNHEY; CDR2 reads SVGAGI. DNA for the CDR3: TGTGCCAGCAGTCCGACCCGATATGGCTACACCTTC. Protein product: CASSPTRYGYTF.

This chain links TRBV7-2 with TRBJ2-1; weak D call: TRBD2 (6 bases). Germline V gene data show CDR1 as SGHTA and CDR2 as FQGNSA. Deletions cut 0 bases from V and 3 bases from J, with 12 bases between. CDR3 length: 16 residues. CDR3 in amino acids: CASSLALTGVYNEQFF. DNA for the CDR3: TGTGCCAGCAGCTTAGCCCTCACGGGAGTCTACAATGAGCAGTTCTTC. The variable domain in full, completed from reference TRBV7-2 and TRBJ2-1, reads GAGVSQSPSNKVTEKGKDVELRCDPISGHTALYWYRQSLGQGLEFLIYFQGNSAPDKSGLPSDRFSAERTGGSVSTLTIQRTQQEDSAVYLCASSLALTGVYNEQFFGPGTRLTVL.

CDR3 DNA: TGTGCCACCAGCACGAGCGGGGGGGAGAACACCGGGGAGCTGTTTTTT. Translation gives CATSTSGGENTGELFF. The V call is TRBV10-3, the J call TRBJ2-2, with 10 bases fitting TRBD2. The V segment lost 10 bases and the J segment 1 base; nucleotides outside the gene matches: 9. Germline values: CDR1 ENHRY, CDR2 SYGVKD. The CDR3 covers 16 residues.

CDR3 DNA sequence: TGTGCCAGCAGCATCGACAGGGGGAACACCATATATTTT. Translation gives CASSIDRGNTIYF. This sequence joins TRBV11-2 and TRBJ1-3; 9 bases fit TRBD1. CDR1 SGHAT and CDR2 FQNNGV come from the germline V gene. CDR3 length: 13 amino acids. After removal of 5 bases from V and 7 bases from J, the junction contained 3 bases not matched to a gene.

The chain links TRBV12-3 or TRBV12-4 to TRBJ1-6; 7 bases are shared with TRBD1. V shed 6 bases, J shed 6 bases, and the junction held 2 bases outside the gene matches. CDR3 size: 13 residues. This CDR3 reads CASSGQVNSPLHF. CDR3 nucleotides: TGTGCCAGCAGCGGACAGGTTAATTCACCCCTCCACTTT.

The V call is TRBV12-3 or TRBV12-4, the J call TRBJ1-1, with D unresolved. Trimming left V 5 bases short and J 7 bases short, with 8 bases between. The CDR3 loop spans 11 amino acids. DNA of the CDR3: TGTGCCAGCAGTGTTGATAATGAAGCTTTCTTT. This encodes CASSVDNEAFF.

The gene calls are TRBV9 and TRBJ2-6, with TRBD1 identical over 8 bases. CDR1 SGDLS and CDR2 YYNGEE come from the germline V gene. V lost 3 bases, J lost 4 bases, and 6 bases stayed unmatched. The CDR3 has 16 residues. CDR3 region: CASSAWTGSGANVLTF. In nucleotides, the CDR3 is TGTGCCAGCAGCGCCTGGACAGGGAGCGGGGCCAACGTCCTGACTTTC.